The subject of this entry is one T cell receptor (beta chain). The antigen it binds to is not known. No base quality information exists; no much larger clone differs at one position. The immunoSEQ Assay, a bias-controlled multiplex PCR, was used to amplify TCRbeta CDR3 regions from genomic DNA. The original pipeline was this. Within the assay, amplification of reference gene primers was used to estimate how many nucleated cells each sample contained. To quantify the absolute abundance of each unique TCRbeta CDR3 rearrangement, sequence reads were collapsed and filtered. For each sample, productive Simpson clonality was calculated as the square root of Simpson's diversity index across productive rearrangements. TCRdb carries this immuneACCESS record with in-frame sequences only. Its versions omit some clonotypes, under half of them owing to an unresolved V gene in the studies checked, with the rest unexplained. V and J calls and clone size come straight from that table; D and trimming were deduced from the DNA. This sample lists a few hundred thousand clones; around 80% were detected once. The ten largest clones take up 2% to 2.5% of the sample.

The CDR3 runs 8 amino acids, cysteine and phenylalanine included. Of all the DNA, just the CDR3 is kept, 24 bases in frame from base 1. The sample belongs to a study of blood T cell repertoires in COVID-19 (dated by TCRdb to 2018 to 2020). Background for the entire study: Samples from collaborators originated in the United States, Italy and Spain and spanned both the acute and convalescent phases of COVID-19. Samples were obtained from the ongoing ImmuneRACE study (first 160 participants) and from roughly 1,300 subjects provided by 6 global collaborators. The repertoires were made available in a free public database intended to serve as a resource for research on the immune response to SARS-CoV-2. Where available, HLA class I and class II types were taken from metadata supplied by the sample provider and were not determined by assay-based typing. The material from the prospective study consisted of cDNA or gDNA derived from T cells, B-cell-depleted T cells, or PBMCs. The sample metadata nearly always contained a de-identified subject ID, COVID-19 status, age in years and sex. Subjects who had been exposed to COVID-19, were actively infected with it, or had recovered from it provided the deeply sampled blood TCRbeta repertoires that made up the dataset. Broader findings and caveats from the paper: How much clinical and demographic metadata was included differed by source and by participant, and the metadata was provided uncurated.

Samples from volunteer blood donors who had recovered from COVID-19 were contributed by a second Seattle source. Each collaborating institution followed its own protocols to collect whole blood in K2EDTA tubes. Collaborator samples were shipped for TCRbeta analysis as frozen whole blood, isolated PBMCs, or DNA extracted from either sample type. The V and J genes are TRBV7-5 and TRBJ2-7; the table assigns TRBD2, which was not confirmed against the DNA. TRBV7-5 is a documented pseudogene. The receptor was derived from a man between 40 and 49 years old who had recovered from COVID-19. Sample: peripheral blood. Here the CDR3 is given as CVRSLTGF. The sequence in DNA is TGTGTCAGAAGCTTAACCGGCTTC.